This is a list of T cell receptor beta chains from one sample in a study of T cells after yellow fever vaccination. TCRdb reprocessed the 5' RACE reads with MiXCR, giving one entry per CDR3 protein. The sample contains roughly 400,000 distinct CDR3 sequences, 18% of which appear only once. Here the sequenced sample was PBMCs, taken before the yellow fever booster vaccination. These receptors all come from a man between 18 and 29 years old who received the YFV17D yellow fever vaccine. CDR3s include the opening cysteine and the closing phenylalanine or tryptophan. D genes are given only for firm matches. Some rows have no size entry. The others give once, few or many, or a class for an expanded clone.

d_call: NA
j_call: TRBJ2-5
clone_size: NA
v_call: TRBV2
cdr3_nt: TGTGCCACCAACCCCATGGCCATGCGAGAGACCCAGTACTTC
cdr3_aa: CATNPMAMRETQYF

d_call: TRBD2
j_call: TRBJ2-2
clone_size: NA
v_call: TRBV9
cdr3_nt: TGTGCCAGCAGCGTCGCGGGGGGGAACACCGGGGAGCTGTTTTTT
cdr3_aa: CASSVAGGNTGELFF

d_call: NA
j_call: TRBJ1-1
clone_size: NA
v_call: TRBV4-1
cdr3_nt: TGCGCCAGCAGCCGGTGGGGGGAGGTCATTGAAGCTTTCTTT
cdr3_aa: CASSRWGEVIEAFF

d_call: NA
j_call: TRBJ2-3
clone_size: NA
v_call: TRBV19
cdr3_nt: TGTGCCAGTACCAGCACAGATACGCAGTATTTT
cdr3_aa: CASTSTDTQYF

d_call: NA
j_call: TRBJ1-2
clone_size: few
v_call: TRBV7-9
cdr3_nt: TGTGCCAGCAGCCCCAAGGGGGGGGACTATGGCTACACCTTC
cdr3_aa: CASSPKGGDYGYTF

d_call: NA
j_call: TRBJ2-5
clone_size: NA
v_call: TRBV7-2
cdr3_nt: TGTGCCAGCAGCTTTTCGGGGCCCCGTCAAGAGACCCAGTACTTC
cdr3_aa: CASSFSGPRQETQYF

d_call: TRBD1
j_call: TRBJ2-7
clone_size: NA
v_call: TRBV5-1
cdr3_nt: TGCGCCAGCAGCCCGGAGACAGGGGCCGAGCAGTACTTC
cdr3_aa: CASSPETGAEQYF

d_call: NA
j_call: TRBJ1-5
clone_size: NA
v_call: TRBV27
cdr3_nt: TGTGCCAGCAGGGACAGCACCAGTAGCAATCAGCCCCAGCATTTT
cdr3_aa: CASRDSTSSNQPQHF

d_call: NA
j_call: TRBJ2-3
clone_size: NA
v_call: TRBV7-9
cdr3_nt: TGTGCCAGCAGCGCAGACCCACCCGGTACGCAGTATTTT
cdr3_aa: CASSADPPGTQYF

d_call: NA
j_call: TRBJ2-1
clone_size: NA
v_call: TRBV11-2
cdr3_nt: TGTGCCAGCAGCTTAGAGTCACAGCCGAATGAAGGGCAGTTCTTC
cdr3_aa: CASSLESQPNEGQFF

d_call: NA
j_call: TRBJ1-4
clone_size: NA
v_call: TRBV3-1
cdr3_nt: TGTGCCAGCAGCCAAATAGGCCCGGCCAGCGATGAAAAACTGTTTTTT
cdr3_aa: CASSQIGPASDEKLFF

d_call: NA
j_call: TRBJ2-5
clone_size: few
v_call: TRBV5-1
cdr3_nt: TGCGCCAGCAGCTCCGTCGGCAGGGGAGACGAGACCCAGTACTTC
cdr3_aa: CASSSVGRGDETQYF

d_call: NA
j_call: TRBJ2-5
clone_size: many
v_call: TRBV7-2
cdr3_nt: TGTGCCAGCAGCCGTCCCGAAGGACTGCCCCGGGCCCAGTACTTC
cdr3_aa: CASSRPEGLPRAQYF

d_call: NA
j_call: TRBJ2-5
clone_size: few
v_call: TRBV10-2
cdr3_nt: TGCGCCAGCAACTCAGGGGTGGGGGAGACCCAGTACTTC
cdr3_aa: CASNSGVGETQYF

d_call: NA
j_call: TRBJ1-4
clone_size: NA
v_call: TRBV12-3/TRBV12-4
cdr3_nt: TGTGCCAGCAGTTTCCTGCCTCGGAGACTGTTTTTT
cdr3_aa: CASSFLPRRLFF

d_call: NA
j_call: TRBJ2-5
clone_size: NA
v_call: TRBV5-1
cdr3_nt: TGCGCCAGCAGCTCCGGGACTCGAACTCAAGAGACCCAGTACTTC
cdr3_aa: CASSSGTRTQETQYF

d_call: TRBD1
j_call: TRBJ2-5
clone_size: many
v_call: TRBV7-2
cdr3_nt: TGTGCCAGCAGCTTACAGGACAGGGGCGGAGAGACCCAGTACTTC
cdr3_aa: CASSLQDRGGETQYF

d_call: TRBD1
j_call: TRBJ1-2
clone_size: NA
v_call: TRBV6-1
cdr3_nt: TGTGCCAGCACCCGGCGAGGGGGCGAGGATGGCTACACCTTC
cdr3_aa: CASTRRGGEDGYTF

d_call: TRBD1
j_call: TRBJ2-3
clone_size: NA
v_call: TRBV5-1
cdr3_nt: TGCGCCAGCAACCCGGGACAGGGCACGCAGTATTTT
cdr3_aa: CASNPGQGTQYF

d_call: NA
j_call: TRBJ2-1
clone_size: NA
v_call: TRBV7-9
cdr3_nt: TGTGCCAGCAGCTTAGCAGGGAACGCCGCTCATGAGCAGTTCTTC
cdr3_aa: CASSLAGNAAHEQFF

d_call: TRBD1
j_call: TRBJ2-1
clone_size: NA
v_call: TRBV6-1
cdr3_nt: TGTGCCAGCGACAGGGGTTACGATGAGCAGTTCTTC
cdr3_aa: CASDRGYDEQFF

d_call: TRBD2
j_call: TRBJ2-3
clone_size: NA
v_call: TRBV7-2
cdr3_nt: TGTGCCAGCAGCTTAGCGACGGCGGGGGTCAGCACAGATACGCAGTATTTT
cdr3_aa: CASSLATAGVSTDTQYF

d_call: NA
j_call: TRBJ2-3
clone_size: many
v_call: TRBV5-1
cdr3_nt: TGCGCCAGCAGCTTCGAGAGCACAGATACGCAGTATTTT
cdr3_aa: CASSFESTDTQYF

d_call: TRBD1
j_call: TRBJ2-7
clone_size: NA
v_call: TRBV4-1
cdr3_nt: TGCGCCAGCAGCCAGGCCCCAGGGGACAGGAGCGCCTACGAGCAGTACTTC
cdr3_aa: CASSQAPGDRSAYEQYF

d_call: NA
j_call: TRBJ2-3
clone_size: few
v_call: TRBV7-9
cdr3_nt: TGTGCCAGCACCCAAATAGGGATCACAGATACGCAGTATTTT
cdr3_aa: CASTQIGITDTQYF

d_call: NA
j_call: TRBJ2-7
clone_size: few
v_call: TRBV9
cdr3_nt: TGTGCCAGCAGCGTATCGCCTGACTCCTACGAGCAGTACTTC
cdr3_aa: CASSVSPDSYEQYF

d_call: TRBD2
j_call: TRBJ2-2
clone_size: NA
v_call: TRBV5-1
cdr3_nt: TGCGCCAGCAGCTTGTCTCTAGCGGGGAACACCGGGGAGCTGTTTTTT
cdr3_aa: CASSLSLAGNTGELFF

d_call: NA
j_call: TRBJ1-6
clone_size: few
v_call: TRBV7-2
cdr3_nt: TGTGCCAGCAGCCTCGACGGGAGGCTCCTCCACTTT
cdr3_aa: CASSLDGRLLHF

d_call: NA
j_call: TRBJ2-5
clone_size: NA
v_call: TRBV24-1
cdr3_nt: TGTGCCACCAGTGATTCGGTGAGGGCGCGAGAGACCCAGTACTTC
cdr3_aa: CATSDSVRARETQYF

d_call: TRBD1
j_call: TRBJ1-1
clone_size: few
v_call: TRBV4-2
cdr3_nt: TGTGCCAGCAGCCGGGGGACAGGGAACACTGAAGCTTTCTTT
cdr3_aa: CASSRGTGNTEAFF

d_call: NA
j_call: TRBJ2-5
clone_size: few
v_call: TRBV21-1
cdr3_nt: TGTGCCAGCCGAACCCGGACAGGGTGGGAGACCCAGTACTTC
cdr3_aa: CASRTRTGWETQYF

d_call: TRBD2
j_call: TRBJ2-7
clone_size: NA
v_call: TRBV6-5
cdr3_nt: TGTGCCAGCAGTCACCGGTTAGCGGGGGTCTACGAGCAGTACTTC
cdr3_aa: CASSHRLAGVYEQYF